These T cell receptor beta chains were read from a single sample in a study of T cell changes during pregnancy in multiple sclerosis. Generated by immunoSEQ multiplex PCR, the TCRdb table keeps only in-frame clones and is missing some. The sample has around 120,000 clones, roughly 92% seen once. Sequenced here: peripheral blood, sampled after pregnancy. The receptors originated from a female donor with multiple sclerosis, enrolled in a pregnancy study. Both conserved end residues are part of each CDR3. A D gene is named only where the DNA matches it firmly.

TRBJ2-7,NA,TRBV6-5,CASSYQGSSYEQYF
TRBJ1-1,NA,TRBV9,CASSEAPRGTEAFF
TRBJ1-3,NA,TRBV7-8,CASSSRGSGNTIYF
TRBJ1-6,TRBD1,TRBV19,CASSLRQGAGPLHF
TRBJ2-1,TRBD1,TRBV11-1,CASSPRDRVHNEQFF
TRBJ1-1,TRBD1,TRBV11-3,CASSSGQDTEAFF
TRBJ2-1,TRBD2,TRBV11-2,CASSAWISGGDYNEQFF
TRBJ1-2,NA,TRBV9,CASSVQGNYGYTF
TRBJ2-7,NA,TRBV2,CASSVPAGREAYEQYF
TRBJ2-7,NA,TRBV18,CASSPEVRYTYEQYF
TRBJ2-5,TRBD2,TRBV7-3,CASSPTSGPQETQYF
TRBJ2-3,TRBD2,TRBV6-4,CAREAKGLAGGLSTDTQYF
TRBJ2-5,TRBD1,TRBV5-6,CASSLSHGTVEETQYF
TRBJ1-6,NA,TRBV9,CASSLGRDSPLHF
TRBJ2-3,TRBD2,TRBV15,CATSRDPFSGSTDTQYF
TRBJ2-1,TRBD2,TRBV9,CASSTLAGGYNEQFF
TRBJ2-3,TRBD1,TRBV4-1,CASSQEGGTGITDTQYF
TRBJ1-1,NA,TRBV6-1,CASTERGGRNTEAFF
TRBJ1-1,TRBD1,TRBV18,CASSPPTGGWVTEAFF
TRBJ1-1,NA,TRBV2,CASSEARGRTEAFF
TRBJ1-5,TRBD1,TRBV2,CASHTGQGNQPQHF
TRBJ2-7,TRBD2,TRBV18,CASSLKGLAGDEYF
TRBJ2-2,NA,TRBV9,CASSLQGSYTGELFF
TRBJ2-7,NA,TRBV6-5,CASSYTGQSYEQYF
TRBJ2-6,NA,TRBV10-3,CAISESTAGSNVLTF
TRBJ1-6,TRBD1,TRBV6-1,CASSYQGGLHF
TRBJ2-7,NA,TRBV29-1,CSVSPPHRDEQYF
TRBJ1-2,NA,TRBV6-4,CASRGGTWGYTF
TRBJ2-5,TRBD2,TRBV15,CATSRLAGGPKTQYF
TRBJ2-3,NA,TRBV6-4,CASFPGVAPQYF
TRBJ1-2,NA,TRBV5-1,CASSPGVVGQGGYTF
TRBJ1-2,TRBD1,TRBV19,CASTIGTGDYGYTF
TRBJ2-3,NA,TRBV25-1,CASSEWIGGWDTQYF
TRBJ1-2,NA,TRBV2,CASNEQGRSDYGYTF
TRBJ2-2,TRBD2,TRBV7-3,CASSLNPGGPTGELFF
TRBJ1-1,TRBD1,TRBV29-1,CSVEDPTGGYTEAFF
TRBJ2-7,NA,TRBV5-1,CASSLDGSYEQYF
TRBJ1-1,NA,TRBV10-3,CAISETGKAFF
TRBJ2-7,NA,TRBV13,CASSSDRSYEQYF
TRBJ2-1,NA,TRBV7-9,CASSSKISGGSSSYNEQFF
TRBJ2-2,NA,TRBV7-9,CASSFRAGELFF
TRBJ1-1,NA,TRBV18,CASSRTGATEAFF
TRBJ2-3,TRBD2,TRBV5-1,CASSLATGLATDTQYF
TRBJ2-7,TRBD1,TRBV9,CASSLQGESYEQYF
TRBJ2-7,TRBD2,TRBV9,CASSVSASGYYEQYF
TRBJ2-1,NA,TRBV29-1,CSVEYRGSEQFF
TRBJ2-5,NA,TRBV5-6,CASSFIKRGAQETQYF
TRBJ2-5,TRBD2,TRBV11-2,CASSKRGDQETQYF
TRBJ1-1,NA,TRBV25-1,CASSGLMNTEAFF
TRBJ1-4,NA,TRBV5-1,CASRAGDEKLFF
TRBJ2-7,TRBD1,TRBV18,CASSQTGTGVERYF
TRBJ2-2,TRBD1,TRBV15,CATSRGTGTTGELFF
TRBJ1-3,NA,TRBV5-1,CASSLARGNTIYF
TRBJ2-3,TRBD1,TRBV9,CASSDRGSTDTQYF
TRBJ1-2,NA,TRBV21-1,CASSKANGRTGGQRGYTF